This is a list of T cell receptor beta chains from one sample in a study of vaccination and CD4 T cells after COVID-19. Antigens of these TCRs are unknown. Each CDR3 protein is one row after TCRdb ran MiXCR on the PCR reads. The data hold some 20,000 distinct CDR3 sequences, with 43% observed a single time. The sequences come from CD4+ T cells from blood, cultured in vitro, collected after SARS-CoV-2 vaccination. The receptor source for this set is a human donor who had recovered from COVID-19. CDR3s include the opening cysteine and the closing phenylalanine or tryptophan. Clone size is stated in some rows and not others, as once, few, many or a class when expanded.

>-|TRBV18|TRBJ2-3
CASSHADTQYF
>once|TRBV20-1|TRBJ2-1
CSAERTSGTYNEQFF
>-|TRBV30|TRBJ1-5
CAWSEIGTQLGQPQHF
>-|TRBV20-1|TRBJ1-2
CSASPPLRGGYTF
>-|TRBV27|TRBJ2-7
CASSFRADYEQYF
>few|TRBV7-2|TRBJ2-7
CASSLPGQVYEQYF
>-|TRBV4-1|TRBJ2-5
CASSQGVEWRQAGETQYF
>-|TRBV6-2/TRBV6-3|TRBJ1-5
CASSYPGRSNQPQHF
>few|TRBV4-2|TRBJ1-5
CASSQEGPVWGNQPQHF
>-|TRBV7-9|TRBJ2-5
CASSRLRTSGQETQYF
>few|TRBV15|TRBJ1-1
CATSKGLGTEAFF
>few|TRBV20-1|TRBJ2-1
CSARVWDRLLNEQFF
>once|TRBV4-2|TRBJ1-1
CASSQDQQGLLTMNTEAFF
>few|TRBV6-2/TRBV6-3|TRBJ2-7
CASSDPPGSHHEQYF
>-|TRBV6-1|TRBJ1-4
CASSRDQNEKLFF
>few|TRBV10-3|TRBJ1-2
CAISEGQDYGYTF
>-|TRBV20-1|TRBJ2-5
CSAPSPAGGQETQYF
>once|TRBV12-3/TRBV12-4|TRBJ2-6
CASTLSGANVLTF
>-|TRBV9|TRBJ1-6
CASSVATADNSPLHF
>few|TRBV10-3|TRBJ2-5
CAISEGDQETQYF
>-|TRBV12-3/TRBV12-4|TRBJ1-2
CASSRIAYGYTF
>few|TRBV7-9|TRBJ1-2
CASSPSQGVYGYTF
>-|TRBV4-2|TRBJ1-1
CASSLQSGRGLGMNTEAFF
>few|TRBV6-1|TRBJ2-3
CASTRSGTSTDTQYF
>-|TRBV20-1|TRBJ2-1
CSAAPFGGRENEQFF
>-|TRBV7-9|TRBJ1-2
CASSSMTGPDYGYTF
>-|TRBV7-9|TRBJ1-3
CASSLSGLRGNTIYF
>-|TRBV20-1|TRBJ1-2
CSARDGFYGYTF
>-|TRBV7-9|TRBJ1-1
CASNPGGTATEAFF
>-|TRBV2|TRBJ2-1
CASSAMTGFGNEQFF
>-|TRBV7-2|TRBJ1-1
CASSLRQGNTEAFF
>-|TRBV27|TRBJ2-3
CASNPSPRPTDTQYF
>-|TRBV7-2|TRBJ2-7
CASSLAARVVDEQYF
>-|TRBV6-5|TRBJ1-6
CASSYEGSYNSPLHF
>-|TRBV28|TRBJ2-7
CASSSPATSGSYEQYF
>few|TRBV6-1|TRBJ2-7
CASNKGREGDEQYF
>-|TRBV20-1|TRBJ1-2
CSVQTDNYGYTF
>-|TRBV2|TRBJ2-5
CASSVDRNQETQYF
>few|TRBV7-8|TRBJ1-2
CASSLGAPLQGRYGYTF
>few|TRBV5-8|TRBJ2-3
CASSSGLVLPTQYF
>-|TRBV6-2/TRBV6-3|TRBJ1-1
CASSYKGTEAFF
>-|TRBV6-1|TRBJ2-2
CASSPLGLNTGELFF
>-|TRBV7-8|TRBJ1-1
CASSLGDSSEAFF
>-|TRBV11-2|TRBJ2-1
CASSSDWGTSRNEQFF
>few|TRBV7-9|TRBJ1-1
CASSLSGVNTEAFF